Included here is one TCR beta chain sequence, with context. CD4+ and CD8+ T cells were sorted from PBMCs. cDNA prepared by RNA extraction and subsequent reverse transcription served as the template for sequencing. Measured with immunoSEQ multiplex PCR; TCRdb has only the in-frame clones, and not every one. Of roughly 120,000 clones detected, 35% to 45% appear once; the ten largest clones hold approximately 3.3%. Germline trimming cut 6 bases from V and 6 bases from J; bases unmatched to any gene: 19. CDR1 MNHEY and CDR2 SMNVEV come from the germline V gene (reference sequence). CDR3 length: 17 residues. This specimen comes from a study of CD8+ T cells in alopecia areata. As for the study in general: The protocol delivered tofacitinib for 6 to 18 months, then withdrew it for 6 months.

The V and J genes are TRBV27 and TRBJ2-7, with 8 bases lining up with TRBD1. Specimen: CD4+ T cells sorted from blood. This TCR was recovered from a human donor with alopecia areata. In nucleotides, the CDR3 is TGTGCCAGCAGAGGAGAGCTACTAGTTCCAGGGGGCGGCGAGCAGTACTTC. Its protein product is CASRGELLVPGGGEQYF.